Below are 18 T cell receptor beta chains sequenced from a single sample in a study of T cell changes during pregnancy in multiple sclerosis. The assay was immunoSEQ multiplex PCR, and TCRdb's table has in-frame clones only and misses some. The sample has tens of thousands of clones, 85% to 95% seen once. The sequences come from CD4+ T cells from peripheral blood mononuclear cells, collected in the third trimester of pregnancy. These receptors all come from a female donor with multiple sclerosis, enrolled in a pregnancy study.

This rearrangement joins TRBV6-5 to TRBJ2-7; D is undetermined. The CDR3 consists of 12 residues. CDR1 and CDR2 (germline): MNHEY, SVGAGI. Deletions cut 5 bases from V and 0 bases from J, with 5 bases between. The CDR3 sequence: CASSHSSYEQYF. In DNA form, the CDR3 reads TGTGCCAGCAGTCATAGCTCCTACGAGCAGTACTTC.

The gene calls are TRBV10-3 and TRBJ2-5; D is uncertain. There are 13 residues in the CDR3. Germline CDR1 and CDR2: ENHRY and SYGVKD. The V and J ends lost 6 bases and 9 bases respectively, with 17 bases between them. The CDR3 DNA follows: TGTGCCATCAGCCAAGGTCTTGCTCGGGCCCAGTACTTC. Its protein product is CAISQGLARAQYF.

The rearrangement joins TRBV7-8 to TRBJ1-5; D is possibly TRBD1 (5 bases). With 5 bases removed from V and 4 bases from J, the gap between germline ends came to 12 bases. This CDR3 contains 14 residues. Germline lookup yields CDR1 SGHVS and CDR2 FQNEAQ. As DNA, the CDR3 is TGTGCCAGCAGCCCCGGCGGGGGTAATCAGCCCCAGCATTTT. Protein sequence: CASSPGGGNQPQHF.

This chain joins TRBV10-3 and TRBJ2-3, with 9 bases that match TRBD2. There are 14 residues in the CDR3. Unmatched junction bases numbered 3, after V lost 6 bases and J lost 2 bases. The germline gives CDR1 ENHRY, CDR2 SYGVKD. CDR3 sequence reads: CAIRVAGATDTQYF. CDR3 coding DNA: TGTGCCATCAGAGTAGCGGGAGCCACAGATACGCAGTATTTT.

The rearrangement joins TRBV6-6 to TRBJ2-1, with TRBD2 matching over 9 bases. The length of the CDR3 is 11 residues. With V trimmed by 7 bases and J by 12 bases, 4 bases remained unmatched. The germline V gene encodes CDR1 MNHNY and CDR2 SVGAGI (reference sequence). The CDR3: CASTEAGGQFF. The CDR3 region has the DNA TGTGCCAGCACCGAAGCGGGAGGGCAGTTCTTC.

Concerning this clone itself: Its ends do not fully match the called genes, so a read error is possible. The chain carries TRBV27 and TRBJ2-7, with a tentative D call TRBD1 (6 bases). CDR1 and CDR2 from the germline V gene are MNHEY and SMNVEV (reference sequence). The CDR3 covers 13 residues. CDR3 coding DNA: TGTGCCAGCAGCCTCCAGGGGACCTACGACCAGTACTTC. Translating it yields CASSLQGTYDQYF.

The V and J genes are TRBV6-1 and TRBJ2-3; 8 positions agree with TRBD1. CDR1 and CDR2 (germline): MNHNS, SASEGT. V was clipped by 6 bases and J by 6 bases; unmatched bases: 8. The CDR3 length is 14 residues. CDR3 sequence: CASRRTGYSDTQYF. The CDR3 DNA is TGTGCCAGCAGGCGGACAGGGTATTCGGATACGCAGTATTTT.

The chain is built from TRBV30 and TRBJ2-2; D gene ambiguous. Germline V gene sequence: CDR1 GTSNPN, CDR2 SVGIG (reference sequence). With 0 bases removed from V and 2 bases from J, the gap between germline ends came to 4 bases. This CDR3 spans 13 amino acids. Written as DNA, the CDR3 is TGTGCCTGGAGTGTTCTAAACACCGGGGAGCTGTTTTTT. Encoded protein: CAWSVLNTGELFF.

The V call is TRBV14, the J call TRBJ2-4; 9 nucleotides align to TRBD1. V dropped 4 bases and J dropped 1; count of bases not matched to a gene: 5. The CDR3 covers 16 residues. Per the germline V gene, CDR1 is SGHDN and CDR2 is FVKESK. Here the CDR3 DNA reads TGTGCCAGCAGCCCTCTCGGACAGGGGGCCAAAAACATTCAGTACTTC. Amino acid sequence: CASSPLGQGAKNIQYF.

The genes are TRBV7-9 and TRBJ1-2, with 8 bases fitting TRBD1. CDR3 length: 15 residues. CDR1 and CDR2 (germline): SEHNR, FQNEAQ (reference sequence). The V and J ends lost 5 bases and 2 bases, in that order; junction bases with no gene match: 7. CDR3 protein: CASSITGTGNYGYTF. DNA for the CDR3: TGTGCCAGCAGCATAACCGGGACAGGCAACTATGGCTACACCTTC. The variable domain in full, with the rest retrieved from reference TRBV7-9 and TRBJ1-2, is DTGVSQNPRHKITKRGQNVTFRCDPISEHNRLYWYRQTLGQGPEFLTYFQNEAQLEKSRLLSDRFSAERPKGSFSTLEIQRTEQGDSAMYLCASSITGTGNYGYTFGSGTRLTVV.

CDR3 loop: CASSLQGTGLRETQYF. The CDR3 DNA follows: TGTGCCAGCAGTTTGCAGGGGACAGGGCTTAGAGAGACCCAGTACTTC. This chain joins TRBV28 and TRBJ2-5; 9 nucleotides align to TRBD1. CDR3 length equals 16 residues. The germline V gene encodes CDR1 MDHEN and CDR2 SYDVKM. Unmatched junction bases numbered 9, after V lost 3 bases and J lost 4 bases. Full variable domain (remainder filled in from reference TRBV28 and TRBJ2-5): DVKVTQSSRYLVKRTGEKVFLECVQDMDHENMFWYRQDPGLGLRLIYFSYDVKMKEKGDIPEGYSVSREKKERFSLILESASTNQTSMYLCASSLQGTGLRETQYFGPGTRLLVL.

V gene TRBV19 combines with J gene TRBJ2-1; 9 nucleotides line up with TRBD1. Germline lookup yields CDR1 LNHDA and CDR2 SQIVND (reference sequence). The CDR3 is 14 amino acids. V trimming: 7 bases; J trimming: 7 bases; junction bases outside the gene matches: 8. CDR3 amino acids: CASNRGTGYNEQFF. Here the CDR3 DNA reads TGTGCCAGTAACAGGGGGACAGGGTATAATGAGCAGTTCTTC.

The chain couples TRBV5-4 to TRBJ1-1, with D perhaps TRBD1 (6 bases). CDR1 SGHNT and CDR2 YYREEE come from the germline V gene (reference sequence). V gave up 4 bases and J gave up 0 bases, with 19 bases separating them. The CDR3 covers 17 residues. Here the CDR3 DNA reads TGTGCCAGCAGCCCCCCAGGGGCGGGGGTCATGAACACTGAAGCTTTCTTT. It is translated as CASSPPGAGVMNTEAFF.

The rearrangement links TRBV6-5 to TRBJ2-5; weak D call: TRBD1 (6 bases). Germline V gives CDR1 MNHEY, CDR2 SVGAGI. Trimming removed 4 bases at V and 5 bases at J, with 20 bases between. The CDR3 runs 16 residues. As DNA, the CDR3 is TGTGCCAGCAGTTCCCTAAGGACAGCAGGGTACGAGACCCAGTACTTC. Translated, it gives CASSSLRTAGYETQYF.

V is TRBV4-1 and J is TRBJ1-4, with 8 bases that match TRBD1. The CDR3 has 16 residues. Germline V gene data show CDR1 as MGHRA and CDR2 as YSYEKL. V lost 3 bases, J lost 6 bases, and 9 bases stayed unmatched. In DNA form, the CDR3 reads TGCGCCAGCAGCCATCTTCAGGGGGCGCCCCATGAAAAACTGTTTTTT. Amino acids: CASSHLQGAPHEKLFF.

As for this clone: The junction departs from germline at one end; a sequencing error may be responsible. The chain joins TRBV28 to TRBJ1-4; D remains ambiguous. The CDR3 contains 14 residues. Germline V lookup: CDR1 MDHEN, CDR2 SYDVKM. CDR3 sequence reads: CAGSSPYLDKKLFF. CDR3 DNA: TGTGCCGGCAGTTCCCCGTACTTAGACAAAAAACTGTTTTTT.

The rearrangement uses TRBV30 and TRBJ2-1; D unclear. The length of the CDR3 is 14 residues. V was clipped by 2 bases and J by 7 bases, with 15 bases between them. The germline CDR1 and CDR2 sequences are GTSNPN and SVGIG (reference sequence). CDR3 DNA sequence: TGTGCCTGGAGTATCACGAGGCCTACTAATGAGCAGTTCTTC. This gives the protein CAWSITRPTNEQFF.

This chain uses TRBV29-1 with TRBJ1-3, with a weak D call TRBD1 (5 bases). Germline V lookup: CDR1 SQVTM, CDR2 ANQGSEA. CDR3 length: 12 residues. Trimming pared 4 bases from V and 4 bases from J, leaving 8 bases between. The CDR3 DNA sequence: TGCAGCGTTGTCGGGGGGGGAAACACCATATATTTT. It is translated as CSVVGGGNTIYF.